This T cell receptor (beta chain) was found in a study of control samples from healthy donors and cancer patients. Generated by immunoSEQ multiplex PCR, the TCRdb table keeps only in-frame clones and is missing some. Of some 65,000 clones listed, over 65% are singletons. The CDR3 sequence is 13 residues long. Trimming cost V 3 bases and J 5 bases, with 10 bases left between them. Germline V gene sequence: CDR1 KGHSH, CDR2 LQKENI. A word on this clone: This CDR3 is also generated by other DNA sequences in the sample.

The gene calls are TRBV18 and TRBJ1-2; the D is unclear. The TCR sequence derives from a woman aged 45-65 years with lung cancer. Specimen: PBMCs. For the CDR3, the DNA is TGTGCCAGCTCACCGGACCGAGGATATGGCTACACCTTC. Translation gives CASSPDRGYGYTF.